The 10 T cell receptor beta chains below all came from one sample that was sequenced in a study of blood T cell repertoires in COVID-19. Sequenced by immunoSEQ multiplex PCR; TCRdb stores in-frame clones only, minus some. The sample contains about 170,000 clones, about 74% of which appear only once. Sequences were obtained from peripheral blood. Every receptor here comes from a woman at least 80 years old with acute or convalescent COVID-19.

V is TRBV10-2 and J is TRBJ1-3; D perhaps matches TRBD1 (6 bases). CDR3 length: 14 amino acids. V lost 3 bases and J 4 bases, leaving 10 bases between the germline ends. Germline V gene sequence: CDR1 WSHSY, CDR2 SAAADI. CDR3 DNA: TGCGCCAGCAGTGAACAGGGTTACGGAAACACCATATATTTT. Translated: CASSEQGYGNTIYF.

The chain uses TRBV11-2 and TRBJ2-3, with 9 nucleotides matching TRBD1. Germline V gives CDR1 SGHAT, CDR2 FQNNGV. The V segment lost 5 bases and the J segment 5 bases; nucleotides outside the gene matches: 8. This CDR3 has 15 residues. CDR3 DNA sequence: TGTGCCAGCAGCACGAGACAGGGGGTCGTAGATACGCAGTATTTT. It encodes CASSTRQGVVDTQYF.

This clone was seen at least ten times. V gene TRBV2 combines with J gene TRBJ1-1; no definite D call. This CDR3 contains 13 residues. V was clipped by 1 base and J by 0 bases, with 3 bases between them. The germline V gene encodes CDR1 SNHLY and CDR2 FYNNEI. The CDR3 loop is CASSEVVNTEAFF. CDR3 DNA: TGTGCCAGCAGTGAAGTCGTGAACACTGAAGCTTTCTTT.

Here the CDR3 DNA reads TGCAGCTCGGGGCTAGCAGGCGATACGCAGTATTTT. As protein: CSSGLAGDTQYF. This chain links TRBV29-1 with TRBJ2-3; possibly TRBD1 or TRBD2 for D (5 bases each). CDR1 is SQVTM, CDR2 ANQGSEA, per germline. The CDR3 is 12 residues long. Deletions cut 8 bases from V and 6 bases from J, with 15 bases between.

The chain recombines TRBV7-2 with TRBJ1-1; 9 bases align to TRBD1. This CDR3 has 15 residues. The ends lost 6 bases at V and 1 base at J; junction bases unmatched: 6. From germline, CDR1 is SGHTA and CDR2 FQGNSA. The CDR3 bases are TGTGCCAGCAGGCAAACAGGGGGCCCGAACACTGAAGCTTTCTTT. Translated, it gives CASRQTGGPNTEAFF. Looking up the rest from reference TRBV7-2 and TRBJ1-1 gives the full variable domain: GAGVSQSPSNKVTEKGKDVELRCDPISGHTALYWYRQSLGQGLEFLIYFQGNSAPDKSGLPSDRFSAERTGGSVSTLTIQRTQQEDSAVYLCASRQTGGPNTEAFFGQGTRLTVV.

The rearrangement links TRBV7-8 to TRBJ2-1; the D gene is possibly TRBD2 (5 bases). Between the trimmed V and J ends, which lost 4 bases and 0 bases, there was a span of 16 bases. The CDR3 is 17 residues long. The germline V gene has CDR1 SGHVS and CDR2 FQNEAQ. The CDR3 spells CASSSPKRSPSYNEQFF. The CDR3 DNA follows: TGTGCCAGCAGCTCCCCAAAGCGGTCCCCCTCCTACAATGAGCAGTTCTTC.

The V gene is TRBV6-5, the J gene TRBJ2-1; maybe TRBD1 (6 bases). CDR1 is MNHEY and CDR2 is SVGAGI in the germline V gene. The CDR3 has 11 residues. V lost 6 bases, J lost 9 bases, and 9 bases lay in between. The CDR3 protein is CASRLGGEQFF. CDR3 in DNA: TGTGCCAGCAGGTTAGGGGGTGAGCAGTTCTTC.

In this sample, this clone turned up many times. The V and J genes are TRBV6-5 and TRBJ2-7; tentative D call: TRBD1 (6 bases). Per the germline V gene, CDR1 is MNHEY and CDR2 is SVGAGI. V lost 2 bases to trimming and J lost 4 bases, with 15 bases between them. The length of the CDR3 is 15 residues. CDR3: CASSYGWTASYEQYF. CDR3 nucleotides: TGTGCCAGCAGTTACGGGTGGACAGCCTCTTACGAGCAGTACTTC.

The rearrangement uses TRBV4-2 and TRBJ2-1; TRBD2 agrees at 8 bases. CDR3 size: 16 residues. Germline V CDR1 and CDR2: LGHNA, YNFKEQ. Trimming took 0 bases from V and 6 from J; bases not matched to a gene: 7. The CDR3 region is CASSQDTGLGSNEQFF. The CDR3, as DNA: TGTGCCAGCAGCCAAGATACGGGACTAGGCTCCAATGAGCAGTTCTTC.

V usage is TRBV5-4 and J usage is TRBJ2-3; perhaps TRBD1 as D (6 bases). V dropped 4 bases and J dropped 4 bases, with 13 bases sitting between them. The CDR3 has 14 amino acids. Germline V gene lookup returns CDR1 SGHNT and CDR2 YYREEE (reference sequence). The chain's CDR3 is CASSTDRSSDTQYF. DNA for the CDR3: TGTGCCAGCAGCACCGACAGGTCCTCAGATACGCAGTATTTT.